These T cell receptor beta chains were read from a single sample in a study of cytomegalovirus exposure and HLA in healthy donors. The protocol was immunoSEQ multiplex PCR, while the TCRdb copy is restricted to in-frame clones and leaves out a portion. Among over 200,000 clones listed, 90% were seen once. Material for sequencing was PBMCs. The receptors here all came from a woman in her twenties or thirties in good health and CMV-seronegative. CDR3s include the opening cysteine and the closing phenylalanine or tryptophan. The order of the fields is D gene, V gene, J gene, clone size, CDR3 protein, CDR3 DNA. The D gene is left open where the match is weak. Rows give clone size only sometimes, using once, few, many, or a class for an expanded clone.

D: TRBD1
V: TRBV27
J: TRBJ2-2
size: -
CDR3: CASSLSGPTGMYTGELFF
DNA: TGTGCCAGCAGTTTATCAGGGCCGACAGGGATGTACACCGGGGAGCTGTTTTTT

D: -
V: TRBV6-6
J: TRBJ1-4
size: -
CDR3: CASSYVQASNEKLFF
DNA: TGTGCCAGCAGTTACGTACAGGCGTCTAATGAAAAACTGTTTTTT

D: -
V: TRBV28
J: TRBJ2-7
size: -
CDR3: CASSPPTSDSYEQYF
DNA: TGTGCCAGCAGTCCCCCTACCTCGGACAGCTACGAGCAGTACTTC

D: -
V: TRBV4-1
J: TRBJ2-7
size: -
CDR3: CASSHLGGFGGEQYF
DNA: TGCGCCAGCAGCCATTTAGGGGGATTTGGTGGCGAGCAGTACTTC

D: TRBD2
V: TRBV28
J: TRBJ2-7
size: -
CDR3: CASSLGGSEQYF
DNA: TGTGCCAGCAGTTTGGGCGGGAGCGAGCAGTACTTC

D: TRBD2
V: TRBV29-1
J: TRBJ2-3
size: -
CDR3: CSVEVWFRVSGSFGTDTQYF
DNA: TGCAGCGTTGAAGTTTGGTTTCGGGTAAGCGGGAGTTTCGGCACAGATACGCAGTATTTT

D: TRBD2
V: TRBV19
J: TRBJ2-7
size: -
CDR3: CASSSATSGKGYEQYF
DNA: TGTGCCAGTAGTTCTGCGACTAGCGGGAAGGGCTACGAGCAGTACTTC

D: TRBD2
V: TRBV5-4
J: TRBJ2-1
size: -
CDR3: CASSPPGLAGIQFF
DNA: TGTGCCAGCAGCCCTCCGGGACTAGCGGGAATCCAGTTCTTC

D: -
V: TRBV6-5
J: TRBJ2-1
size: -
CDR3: CASSYLAQRDNEQFF
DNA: TGTGCCAGCAGTTACCTTGCCCAACGGGACAATGAGCAGTTCTTC

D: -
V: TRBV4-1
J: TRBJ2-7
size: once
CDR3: CASSQDLFPGPPLGEQYF
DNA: TGCGCCAGCAGCCAAGACCTATTTCCGGGACCTCCCCTAGGGGAGCAGTACTTC

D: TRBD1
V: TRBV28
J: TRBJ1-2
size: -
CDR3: CASSGGTGGFGYTF
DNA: TGTGCCAGCAGTGGTGGGACAGGGGGTTTTGGCTACACCTTC

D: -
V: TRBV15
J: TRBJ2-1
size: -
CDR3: CATSRGWNEQFF
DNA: TGTGCCACCAGCAGAGGGTGGAATGAGCAGTTCTTC

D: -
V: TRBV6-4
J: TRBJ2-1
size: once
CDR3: CASSDPRGGQEHEQFF
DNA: TGTGCCAGCAGTGACCCAAGGGGAGGTCAGGAGCATGAGCAGTTCTTC